This is a list of T cell receptor beta chains from one sample in a study of type 1 and type 2 diabetes patients. From the multiplex PCR reads, TCRdb called clonotypes with MiXCR, one entry per CDR3 protein. The sample contains under 300,000 distinct CDR3 sequences, approximately 45% of which appear only once. The source material was peripheral blood mononuclear cells (PBMCs). The receptor source for this set is a man aged 18 to 30 with type 2 diabetes. CDR3s include the opening cysteine and the closing phenylalanine or tryptophan. Each record gives: CDR3 length, clone size, D gene, V gene, J gene, CDR3 DNA, CDR3 protein. D genes are given only for firm matches. Some rows have no size entry. The others give once, few or many, or a class for an expanded clone.

15	-	TRBD1	TRBV6-5	TRBJ2-5	TGTGCCAGCAGTCCCCATCGGACAGGGAAAGAGACCCAGTACTTC	CASSPHRTGKETQYF
15	-	TRBD1	TRBV7-7	TRBJ2-5	TGTGCTAGCAGCCTCCGGACAGGGCAGGACGAGACACAGTACTTC	CASSLRTGQDETQYF
13	-	-	TRBV10-3	TRBJ1-5	TGTGCCAGCAGCCCCAGAGGGGCGTCGCCCCAGCATTTT	CASSPRGASPQHF
17	-	TRBD2	TRBV9	TRBJ2-5	TGTGCCAGCAGCGTAGGTTTACGAGCGGGGTACCAAGAGACCCAGTACTTC	CASSVGLRAGYQETQYF
13	-	-	TRBV20-1	TRBJ1-5	TGCAGTGCTAGAGCAGGGTTTGACCAGCCCCAGCATTTT	CSARAGFDQPQHF
13	few	-	TRBV20-1	TRBJ2-3	TGCAGTGCCAGAGCGACTAGCACAGATACGCAGTATTTT	CSARATSTDTQYF
14	-	-	TRBV7-6	TRBJ1-2	TGTGCCAGCAGGGCCCCCGGGACGGGCTATGGCTACACCTTC	CASRAPGTGYGYTF
12	-	-	TRBV7-6	TRBJ2-7	TGTGCCAGCAGAGGGGCAGGCAGAGAGCAGTACTTC	CASRGAGREQYF
12	-	-	TRBV2	TRBJ2-1	TGTGCCAGCCCGGCAGGGGGACTTGAGCAGTTCTTC	CASPAGGLEQFF
12	once	TRBD1	TRBV7-9	TRBJ1-2	TGTGCCAGCAGCCCGACAGGGGAAGGCTACACCTTC	CASSPTGEGYTF
17	few	TRBD2	TRBV11-3	TRBJ2-3	TGTGCCAGCAGCTTAGTGGGGACTAGCGGGAGGGGGGATACGCAGTATTTT	CASSLVGTSGRGDTQYF
13	many	-	TRBV19	TRBJ1-2	TGTGCCAGTAGTATTCGGGTGTGGTATGGCTACACCTTC	CASSIRVWYGYTF
16	few	-	TRBV14	TRBJ2-3	TGTGCCAGCAGCGCTCGGAGGGGGGCTAGCACAGATACGCAGTATTTT	CASSARRGASTDTQYF
12	few	TRBD1	TRBV29-1	TRBJ2-5	TGCAGCGCCATGGGACAGCAAGAGACCCAGTACTTC	CSAMGQQETQYF
16	-	TRBD2	TRBV7-9	TRBJ2-3	TGTGCCAGCAGCTACCCGACTAGCGGATCCGGAGATACGCAGTATTTT	CASSYPTSGSGDTQYF
13	-	-	TRBV7-9	TRBJ1-2	TGTGCCAGCAGCTGGACAGAAGAGTATGGCTACACCTTC	CASSWTEEYGYTF
16	many	-	TRBV10-2	TRBJ1-5	TGCGCCAGCAGTGAGTCACCAGGAAATAGCAATCAGCCCCAGCATTTT	CASSESPGNSNQPQHF
16	-	TRBD2	TRBV27	TRBJ2-3	TGTGCCAGCAGATCGATACCGGGACTAGCGCCAGATACGCAGTATTTT	CASRSIPGLAPDTQYF
16	-	-	TRBV2	TRBJ2-5	TGTGCCAGCAGTGTAGCGTGGGCCGCCTCCCGGGAGACCCAGTACTTC	CASSVAWAASRETQYF
16	few	-	TRBV9	TRBJ2-7	TGTGCCAGCAGCGTAACCGGACTTTCCAGCTCCTACGAGCAGTACTTC	CASSVTGLSSSYEQYF
16	once	TRBD2	TRBV19	TRBJ2-1	TGTGCCAGTAGTTTCGGGGGACTAGCGGGAGTGAATGAGCAGTTCTTC	CASSFGGLAGVNEQFF
15	once	-	TRBV20-1	TRBJ1-2	TGCAGTGCGTCTCCCCCTGGGCCGGCCCTTTATGGCTACACCTTC	CSASPPGPALYGYTF
14	-	TRBD1	TRBV20-1	TRBJ2-5	TGCAGTGCTAGGGACAGGCCGTACCAAGAGACCCAGTACTTC	CSARDRPYQETQYF
14	-	-	TRBV30	TRBJ2-7	TGTGCCTGGAGTGTTAGGGGAGTAGCCTACGAGCAGTACTTC	CAWSVRGVAYEQYF
15	few	TRBD2	TRBV19	TRBJ2-5	TGTGCCAGCAGTCCCCAGGGACTAGCGGAGCACAGCCAGTACTTC	CASSPQGLAEHSQYF
14	-	-	TRBV25-1	TRBJ1-2	TGTGCCAGCTCACCACTGGACGCTAACTATGGCTACACCTTC	CASSPLDANYGYTF
15	few	TRBD2	TRBV7-8	TRBJ2-2	TGTGCCAGCAGCTTAGCAGCGGGAGTGTCCGGGGAGCTGTTTTTT	CASSLAAGVSGELFF
14	-	-	TRBV25-1	TRBJ2-3	TGTGCCAGCAGTGATGAGGAGGTCGGAAATACGCAGTATTTT	CASSDEEVGNTQYF
15	-	TRBD1	TRBV12-5	TRBJ1-2	TGTGCCAGCAGTCCAGGACAGGGGGCAGACTATGGCTACACCTTC	CASSPGQGADYGYTF
14	-	-	TRBV19	TRBJ1-5	TGTGCCAGTAGTCCGGAGTACGGCAATCAGCCCCAGCATTTT	CASSPEYGNQPQHF
17	-	TRBD1	TRBV10-3	TRBJ1-6	TGTGCCATCAGTGGGGACAGGGGGCAATCCTATAATTCACCCCTCCACTTT	CAISGDRGQSYNSPLHF
14	-	-	TRBV27	TRBJ1-1	TGTGCCAGCAGTTTTAATGTTCGAGGGCCTGAAGCTTTCTTT	CASSFNVRGPEAFF
13	-	-	TRBV28	TRBJ1-2	TGTGCCAGCAGTTGGGGATCCAACTATGGCTACACCTTC	CASSWGSNYGYTF
17	once	-	TRBV27	TRBJ2-2	TGTGCCAGCAGTTTCTTGACAGAGAGGATGAACACCGGGGAGCTGTTTTTT	CASSFLTERMNTGELFF
14	-	TRBD2	TRBV2	TRBJ2-7	TGTGCCAGCAGGGGGGGGACCCCGACCTACGAGCAGTACTTC	CASRGGTPTYEQYF
14	-	-	TRBV24-1	TRBJ1-1	TGTGCCACCAGTGACGGAACCGGGCACACTGAAGCTTTCTTT	CATSDGTGHTEAFF
12	few	-	TRBV30	TRBJ1-1	TGTGCCTGGAGGGAGTGGAACACTGAAGCTTTCTTT	CAWREWNTEAFF
14	few	TRBD2	TRBV7-8	TRBJ2-5	TGTGCCAGCGGGCGGGAGTGGCGGGGTGGGACCCAGTACTTC	CASGREWRGGTQYF
13	few	-	TRBV2	TRBJ1-5	TGTGCCAGCAGTGAAGGTGCGGGTCAGCCCCAGCATTTT	CASSEGAGQPQHF
14	few	-	TRBV7-2	TRBJ2-7	TGTGCCAGCAGCTTACAGGGTATCACCTACGAGCAGTACTTC	CASSLQGITYEQYF
12	few	-	TRBV29-1	TRBJ2-7	TGCAGCGTACAGGGGAGGGGTTACGAGCAGTACTTC	CSVQGRGYEQYF
13	-	-	TRBV27	TRBJ2-7	TGTGCCAGCAGGCGGGACCAAATCTACGAGCAGTACTTC	CASRRDQIYEQYF
15	-	-	TRBV7-3	TRBJ1-6	TGTGCCAGCAGCTTAACCGGGACACGGAATTCACCCCTCCACTTT	CASSLTGTRNSPLHF
19	once	TRBD2	TRBV9	TRBJ2-2	TGTGCCAGCAGCGTAACCCCGACTAGCGGGAGGTCGTCGTCCGGGGAGCTGTTTTTT	CASSVTPTSGRSSSGELFF
14	-	-	TRBV12-3/TRBV12-4	TRBJ1-6	TGTGCCAGCAGCCCAACACTGGCGAATTCACCCCTCCACTTT	CASSPTLANSPLHF
13	-	TRBD2	TRBV2	TRBJ2-3	TGTGCCAGCAGTGACGGACTAGAGATAGCGCAGTATTTT	CASSDGLEIAQYF
13	-	-	TRBV7-2	TRBJ2-1	TGTGCCAGCAGCTCGATACACCCCAATGAGCAGTTCTTC	CASSSIHPNEQFF
15	-	TRBD2	TRBV7-7	TRBJ2-1	TGTGCTAGCAGCTTAGGACTAGCGGCGAACAATGAGCAGTTCTTC	CASSLGLAANNEQFF
16	-	-	TRBV6-6	TRBJ1-5	TGTGCCAGCAGTTTAGGCGGGACAACGAGCAATCAGCCCCAGCATTTT	CASSLGGTTSNQPQHF
14	-	TRBD2	TRBV4-2	TRBJ2-3	TGTGCCAGCAGCCAAAGGGACTACACAGATACGCAGTATTTT	CASSQRDYTDTQYF